These T cell receptor beta chains were read from a single sample in a study of blood T cell repertoires in COVID-19. The data were produced by immunoSEQ multiplex PCR, yet TCRdb's version contains in-frame clones alone and is incomplete. The data show a few hundred thousand clones, more than 85% seen once. The source material was PBMCs or T cells enriched from blood (not recorded which). These TCRs come from a woman aged 25 to 39 who had recovered from COVID-19. The CDR3 runs from the conserved cysteine through the conserved F or W. The D gene is left open where the match is weak. The size field is filled for only some rows; it gives once, few, many or a size class.

clone_size v_call d_call cdr3_aa
- TRBV14 - CASSQGENTEAFF
- TRBV7-3 - CASSFRGKSMRDTEAFF
- TRBV2 TRBD1 CASSGRRGDRGQETQYF
- TRBV5-6 - CASSLFGGLNTEAFF
- TRBV18 - CASSSGTPGEQYF
few TRBV11-2 TRBD1 CASSFRQGKFF
- TRBV9 TRBD2 CASSPQTGRGETQYF
- TRBV5-1 TRBD2 CASSLTSGRDGEQFF
- TRBV29-1 TRBD1 CSGRQGAGIDTQYF
- TRBV15 - CATSREGGDLNSPLHF
few TRBV5-6 - CASSPLTGANVLTF
- TRBV6-2/TRBV6-3 TRBD1 CASSPDRAQETQYF
- TRBV24-1 TRBD1 CATSDYRDRDGEQFF
- TRBV24-1 - CATSDGRSNQPQHF
- TRBV10-3 - CAIQGVSGNTIYF
- TRBV6-2/TRBV6-3 TRBD1 CASSFGQGNLYSNQPQHF
- TRBV7-8 TRBD2 CASRRRGAPYEQYF
- TRBV5-4 - CASSLWGEVSEAFF